The 5 T cell receptor beta chains below were found in one sample sequenced in a study of T cells in localized non-small cell lung cancer (dated by TCRdb to the early 2020s). Receptor libraries were prepared by the immunoSEQ multiplex PCR assay. Drawn from immuneACCESS, this table holds only the in-frame rearrangements with V and J called that TCRdb kept. Clones are partly lost; checked studies trace under half to an unresolved V gene and leave the rest unexplained. The sample yields under 65,000 clones; roughly 89% were counted once. Together, the top ten hold roughly 21% of the sample. Sequencing was performed on peripheral blood, taken before any cancer treatment. The receptor set was obtained from a man aged 35-75 years with stage I squamous cell lung carcinoma.

V is TRBV5-1 and J is TRBJ1-3, with no clear D. The CDR3 is 13 amino acids. CDR1 and CDR2 from the germline V gene are SGHRS and YFSETQ. The V end lost 1 base, the J end lost 8 bases, and 10 bases lay between the germline ends. The CDR3 DNA is TGCGCCAGCAGCTTGTTTGGGGAGGACACCATATATTTT. This sequence encodes CASSLFGEDTIYF.

This chain uses TRBV5-1 with TRBJ2-3; D is unclear. Germline V CDR1 and CDR2: SGHRS, YFSETQ. With 4 bases removed from V and 6 bases from J, the gap between germline ends came to 9 bases. This CDR3 spans 12 amino acids. In DNA, the CDR3 is TGCGCCAGCAGCCCCCAAGGGGATACGCAGTATTTT. Translated, it gives CASSPQGDTQYF. Full variable domain (remainder filled in from reference TRBV5-1 and TRBJ2-3): KAGVTQTPRYLIKTRGQQVTLSCSPISGHRSVSWYQQTPGQGLQFLFEYFSETQRNKGNFPGRFSGRQFSNSRSEMNVSTLELGDSALYLCASSPQGDTQYFGPGTRLTVL.

The genes are TRBV2 and TRBJ1-4; a possible D gene is TRBD1 (6 bases). The CDR3 contains 14 residues. V lost 7 bases and J 1 base, leaving 10 bases between the germline ends. CDR1 and CDR2 from the germline V gene are SNHLY and FYNNEI. DNA for the CDR3: TGTGCCAGCACAGAACAGGGAACTAATGAAAAACTGTTTTTT. Translation: CASTEQGTNEKLFF.

The chain uses TRBV25-1 and TRBJ2-5, with 9 nucleotides matching TRBD2. CDR3 length: 14 residues. V was clipped by 1 base and J by 5 bases; unmatched bases: 2. Germline loops: CDR1 MGHDK, CDR2 SYGVNS. CDR3 sequence: CASSESSGIETQYF. CDR3 coding DNA: TGTGCCAGCAGTGAATCTAGCGGGATTGAGACCCAGTACTTC.

This clone is termed medium-sized. The chain employs TRBV27 and TRBJ2-7; D is uncertain. CDR1 and CDR2 from the germline V gene are MNHEY and SMNVEV (reference sequence). CDR3 length: 13 amino acids. V lost 3 bases and J 3 bases, leaving 9 bases between the germline ends. CDR3 sequence (DNA): TGTGCCAGCAGTTTTCAGGCCCACTACGAGCAGTACTTC. Its translation is CASSFQAHYEQYF.